This is a list of T cell receptor beta chains from one sample in a study of graft-versus-host responses after intestinal transplantation. Sequenced by immunoSEQ multiplex PCR; TCRdb stores in-frame clones only, minus some. The table shows 25,000 to 30,000 clones, with around 92% occurring only once. The starting material was PBMCs, obtained 66 days after intestinal transplant. All receptors come from a human patient who received an intestinal transplant, so some T cells may come from the graft donor. The CDR3 runs from the conserved cysteine through the conserved F or W. The D gene is left open where the match is weak. The size of a clone is reported for some rows only, either as once, few or many, or as a class for expanded clones.

J,V,size,D,CDR3,DNA
TRBJ2-3,TRBV30,-,TRBD1,CAWDLGTGGTDTQYF,TGTGCCTGGGACCTAGGGACAGGGGGGACAGATACGCAGTATTTT
TRBJ2-1,TRBV9,-,-,CASSVSTSEATKTSYNEQFF,TGTGCCAGCAGCGTTTCAACGTCGGAGGCTACGAAAACCTCCTACAATGAGCAGTTCTTC
TRBJ2-7,TRBV5-5,-,TRBD1,CASSPWGQGSEQYF,TGTGCCAGCAGCCCTTGGGGACAGGGGTCCGAGCAGTACTTC
TRBJ2-1,TRBV18,-,-,CASSPRGDNEQFF,TGTGCCAGCTCACCACGAGGAGATAATGAGCAGTTCTTC
TRBJ2-2,TRBV7-8,once,-,CASSRDTGELFF,TGTGCCAGCAGCCGCGACACCGGGGAGCTGTTTTTT
TRBJ2-1,TRBV13,-,-,CASSLVRDRGEQFF,TGTGCCAGCAGCTTAGTCAGGGATAGAGGTGAGCAGTTCTTC
TRBJ2-5,TRBV19,-,TRBD2,CASSIIGAGGRLEETQYF,TGTGCCAGTAGTATAATCGGAGCGGGGGGGCGCCTCGAAGAGACCCAGTACTTC
TRBJ2-2,TRBV7-2,-,-,CASSSLSNTGELFF,TGTGCCAGCAGCTCCTTGAGCAATACCGGGGAGCTGTTTTTT
TRBJ2-3,TRBV7-2,-,-,CASSLAATDTQYF,TGTGCCAGCAGCTTAGCGGCCACAGATACGCAGTATTTT
TRBJ1-1,TRBV9,-,TRBD1,CASSVNPGQSEAFF,TGTGCCAGCAGCGTAAACCCGGGACAGTCTGAAGCTTTCTTT
TRBJ1-2,TRBV4-3,-,-,CASSQNREPNYGYTF,TGCGCCAGCAGCCAGAACAGGGAACCCAACTATGGCTACACCTTC
TRBJ2-7,TRBV30,-,TRBD1,CAWMDRQGSYEQYF,TGTGCCTGGATGGATAGACAGGGGTCCTACGAGCAGTACTTC
TRBJ1-1,TRBV30,-,-,CAWSRQPANTEAFF,TGTGCCTGGAGTAGGCAGCCTGCGAACACTGAAGCTTTCTTT
TRBJ1-4,TRBV19,-,-,CASSHPGEKLFF,TGTGCCAGTAGTCACCCGGGGGAAAAACTGTTTTTT
TRBJ1-1,TRBV6-5,-,-,CASSYVRELPNTEAFF,TGTGCCAGCAGTTACGTCCGGGAGCTACCGAACACTGAAGCTTTCTTT
TRBJ2-7,TRBV28,-,TRBD2,CASSSIIAGGGYEQYF,TGTGCCAGCAGTTCAATCATAGCGGGAGGGGGGTACGAGCAGTACTTC
TRBJ2-7,TRBV7-9,-,-,CASSLGVYEQYF,TGTGCCAGCAGCTTAGGGGTGTACGAGCAGTACTTC
TRBJ2-1,TRBV5-6,-,-,CASSAAGYNEQFF,TGTGCCAGCAGCGCAGCGGGTTACAATGAGCAGTTCTTC
TRBJ2-1,TRBV13,-,TRBD2,CASSPGTSGGDGSYNEQFF,TGTGCCAGCAGCCCGGGGACTAGCGGGGGGGATGGCTCCTACAATGAGCAGTTCTTC
TRBJ2-3,TRBV5-1,once,-,CASSSGERDTQYF,TGCGCCAGCAGCTCCGGGGAACGGGATACGCAGTATTTT
TRBJ2-1,TRBV11-2,-,TRBD2,CASSLGGGGNEQFF,TGTGCCAGCAGCCTCGGAGGCGGGGGGAATGAGCAGTTCTTC
TRBJ2-1,TRBV7-8,-,TRBD2,CASSLAPAGGTYNEQFF,TGTGCCAGCAGCTTAGCTCCAGCGGGAGGTACCTACAATGAGCAGTTCTTC
TRBJ1-2,TRBV30,-,TRBD1,CASRGGGGDGYTF,TGTGCCTCTCGGGGAGGGGGCGGGGATGGCTACACCTTC
TRBJ2-3,TRBV2,-,-,CASRPWGSRDTQYF,TGTGCCAGTAGGCCTTGGGGGAGTAGAGATACGCAGTATTTT
TRBJ2-3,TRBV28,-,-,CASSRTGRADTQYF,TGTGCCAGCAGCCGGACAGGGAGGGCAGATACGCAGTATTTT
TRBJ2-3,TRBV5-1,-,-,CASNPQGSSDTQYF,TGCGCCAGCAACCCCCAGGGGTCGTCAGATACGCAGTATTTT